The 32 T cell receptor beta chains listed next were all sequenced from one sample in a study of cytomegalovirus exposure and HLA in healthy donors. Primers: 60 Vbeta forward and 13 Jbeta reverse. Using immunoSEQ multiplex PCR, the repertoire was profiled, and TCRdb retains in-frame clones only, with some absent. Among more than 95,000 clones listed, around 80% were seen once. Sequencing was carried out using PBMCs. Receptors originate from a woman aged 40 to 50 in good health and CMV-seronegative.

Only one count was recorded for this clone. The chain couples TRBV4-3 to TRBJ2-7; possibly TRBD2 for D (6 bases). CDR3 length: 17 amino acids. Looked up from germline, CDR1 is LGHNA and CDR2 is YSLEER. Trimming pared 1 base from V and 7 bases from J, leaving 23 bases between. CDR3 DNA sequence: TGCGCCAGCAGCCAAGGTATAGGGGACTTCCGAATGTGGGAGCAGTACTTC. Translating it yields CASSQGIGDFRMWEQYF.

The chain is built from TRBV4-1 and TRBJ2-5; 10 bases are shared with TRBD1. CDR3 length: 16 amino acids. Germline lookup yields CDR1 MGHRA and CDR2 YSYEKL. Germline trimming cut 3 bases from V and 5 bases from J; bases unmatched to any gene: 9. The CDR3 loop reads CASSQAGTGVIETQYF. The CDR3, as DNA: TGCGCCAGCAGCCAGGCCGGGACAGGGGTTATCGAGACCCAGTACTTC.

This clone has just one count. The genes are TRBV2 and TRBJ2-1; TRBD2 aligns across 12 bases. This CDR3 contains 16 residues. V was clipped by 3 bases and J by 6 bases; unmatched bases: 6. The germline gives CDR1 SNHLY, CDR2 FYNNEI. The CDR3 DNA reads as TGTGCCAGCAGTGATCGACTAGCGGGAGTCAGCAATGAGCAGTTCTTC. Protein: CASSDRLAGVSNEQFF.

The J gene is TRBJ2-7, the V gene TRBV27, with 13 bases aligning to TRBD2. CDR1 is MNHEY, CDR2 SMNVEV, per germline (reference sequence). V was clipped by 0 bases and J by 0 bases; unmatched bases: 17. The CDR3 consists of 22 residues. This chain's CDR3 is CASSLSARLAGGHDLSSYEQYF. The DNA of the CDR3 is TGTGCCAGCAGTTTATCGGCCAGACTAGCGGGAGGCCATGACTTGAGCTCCTACGAGCAGTACTTC.

The V gene is TRBV20-1, the J gene TRBJ1-1; no reliable D call. Germline V lookup: CDR1 DFQATT, CDR2 SNEGSKA (reference sequence). The CDR3 has 11 amino acids. V was trimmed by 1 base and J by 6 bases, leaving 6 bases between them. The CDR3 region is CSARGRAEAFF. CDR3 in DNA: TGCAGTGCTAGAGGTCGGGCTGAAGCTTTCTTT.

The rearrangement joins TRBV7-9 to TRBJ1-3; D remains unclear. V was pared by 4 bases and J by 7 bases, with 17 bases between. The CDR3 is 15 amino acids. The germline V gene has CDR1 SEHNR and CDR2 FQNEAQ (reference sequence). In nucleotides, the CDR3 is TGTGCCAGCAGCTCATCGGACGGGGATGGGAACACCATATATTTT. Its protein is CASSSSDGDGNTIYF.

The chain is built from TRBV1 and TRBJ2-7; TRBD2 is the table's D call, not checked against the DNA. TRBV1 corresponds to a pseudogene. The CDR3 is 21 amino acids. The CDR3 sequence: CTSSQGSKGSPRTSGPYEQYF. CDR3 nucleotide sequence: TGCACCAGCAGCCAAGGCTCCAAGGGATCCCCTAGGACTAGCGGCCCCTACGAGCAGTACTTC.

The chain couples TRBV28 to TRBJ2-3; 10 bases agree with TRBD2. The CDR3 contains 17 residues. Germline V lookup: CDR1 MDHEN, CDR2 SYDVKM. V lost 4 bases, J lost 2 bases, and 9 bases stayed unmatched. In DNA form, the CDR3 reads TGTGCCAGCAGTTCCTCTAGCGGGGGAGGCTTCACAGATACGCAGTATTTT. Its translation is CASSSSSGGGFTDTQYF.

This chain joins TRBV28 and TRBJ2-3, with a tentative D call TRBD2 (6 bases). The CDR3 length is 17 residues. Germline V gene data show CDR1 as MDHEN and CDR2 as SYDVKM. The ends were cut back, 5 bases at V and 7 bases at J, with 25 bases in the middle. CDR3: CASSPRVTSLTRNTQYF. DNA for the CDR3: TGTGCCAGCAGTCCCCGCGTTACTAGCCTGACGCGGAATACGCAGTATTTT.

This sequence joins TRBV30 and TRBJ1-2; a possible D gene is TRBD1 (5 bases). Germline loops: CDR1 GTSNPN, CDR2 SVGIG (reference sequence). CDR3 size: 12 residues. V was pared by 4 bases and J by 3 bases, with 9 bases between. CDR3 region: CAWTGLHYGYTF. CDR3 DNA: TGTGCCTGGACAGGGTTACACTATGGCTACACCTTC.

This clone showed up just a few times. The chain recombines TRBV4-1 with TRBJ2-7; D might be TRBD1 (6 bases). V gave up 2 bases and J gave up 2 bases, with 19 bases separating them. Germline V gene sequence: CDR1 MGHRA, CDR2 YSYEKL. The CDR3 loop spans 17 amino acids. CDR3 protein: CASSQRGIGQPAYEQYF. Written as DNA, the CDR3 is TGCGCCAGCAGCCAAAGGGGAATAGGACAGCCAGCCTACGAGCAGTACTTC.

V and J are TRBV7-2 and TRBJ2-5; 9 nucleotides line up with TRBD1. Per the germline V gene, CDR1 is SGHTA and CDR2 is FQGNSA. V was clipped by 5 bases and J by 5 bases; unmatched bases: 12. The CDR3 runs 16 residues. CDR3 amino acids: CASSPSAGTGWETQYF. DNA of the CDR3: TGTGCCAGCAGCCCATCCGCCGGGACAGGGTGGGAGACCCAGTACTTC.

This chain links TRBV28 with TRBJ2-7, with 8 bases identical to TRBD2. The V gene end was trimmed by 7 bases and the J gene end by 2 bases; junction bases not matched to a gene: 4. CDR3 length: 13 amino acids. From germline, CDR1 is MDHEN and CDR2 SYDVKM. The CDR3 is CASMTSEAYEQYF. In DNA, the CDR3 is TGTGCCAGCATGACTAGCGAGGCCTACGAGCAGTACTTC.

The V call is TRBV19, the J call TRBJ2-7; D is unresolved. From germline, CDR1 is LNHDA and CDR2 SQIVND (reference sequence). V shed 5 bases and J shed 5 bases, with 16 bases lying between them. The length of the CDR3 is 14 residues. For the CDR3, the DNA is TGTGCCAGTAGTCCTTTCGTCGCAGGCAACGAGCAGTACTTC. This encodes CASSPFVAGNEQYF. Supplemented by reference TRBV19 and TRBJ2-7, the full variable domain reads DGGITQSPKYLFRKEGQNVTLSCEQNLNHDAMYWYRQDPGQGLRLIYYSQIVNDFQKGDIAEGYSVSREKKESFPLTVTSAQKNPTAFYLCASSPFVAGNEQYFGPGTRLTVT.

V usage is TRBV6-5 and J usage is TRBJ2-7; no clear D gene. This CDR3 contains 15 residues. Germline values: CDR1 MNHEY, CDR2 SVGAGI. V was shortened by 2 bases and J by 1 base, with 12 bases between the two germline ends. DNA of the CDR3: TGTGCCAGCAGTTACGAATCTAGTGGGTCCTACGAGCAGTACTTC. It encodes CASSYESSGSYEQYF.

The chain carries TRBV9 and TRBJ2-2, with TRBD1 identical over 7 bases. Germline V gene lookup returns CDR1 SGDLS and CDR2 YYNGEE. Germline trimming cut 4 bases from V and 6 bases from J; bases unmatched to any gene: 12. The CDR3 sequence is 16 residues long. Here the CDR3 reads CASSPRQGIGAGELFF. In DNA, the CDR3 is TGTGCCAGCAGCCCCCGACAGGGTATAGGTGCCGGGGAGCTGTTTTTT.

The J gene is TRBJ2-7, the V gene TRBV9, with 12 bases aligning to TRBD2. Germline V CDR1 and CDR2: SGDLS, YYNGEE. Trimming cost V 4 bases and J 0 bases; bases outside gene matches: 23. The CDR3 has 22 amino acids. CDR3 in amino acids: CASSPRLAGGPESVGLSYEQYF. Here the CDR3 DNA reads TGTGCCAGCAGCCCCAGGCTAGCGGGAGGGCCAGAGTCAGTGGGGCTCTCCTACGAGCAGTACTTC.

This rearrangement joins TRBV5-1 to TRBJ2-7; D perhaps matches TRBD2 (6 bases). The V gene lost 4 bases and the J gene lost 0 bases, with 11 bases spanning the gap. The CDR3 has 14 residues. CDR1 SGHRS and CDR2 YFSETQ come from the germline V gene. CDR3 loop: CASSVGGVSYEQYF. In DNA, the CDR3 is TGCGCCAGCAGCGTCGGGGGTGTCTCCTACGAGCAGTACTTC.

This clone came up a few times. The rearrangement uses TRBV7-9 and TRBJ2-7; possibly TRBD1 for D (6 bases). This CDR3 comprises 13 residues. V dropped 1 base and J dropped 9 bases, with 13 bases sitting between them. Germline loops: CDR1 SEHNR, CDR2 FQNEAQ (reference sequence). CDR3 sequence (DNA): TGTGCCAGCAGCTTAGGGGCAGCAGGGGCGCAGTACTTC. The encoded protein is CASSLGAAGAQYF.

This clone was detected a few times. The CDR3 sequence is CASSQGLADYNEQFF. The CDR3 coding sequence is TGCGCCAGCAGCCAAGGACTAGCGGACTACAATGAGCAGTTCTTC. The J gene is TRBJ2-1, the V gene TRBV4-3; TRBD2 agrees at 9 bases. This CDR3 region has 15 residues. Germline CDR1 is LGHNA and CDR2 is YSLEER. The J segment lost 3 bases and the V segment lost 1 base, leaving 1 base of the junction unmatched.

This clone has more than one count but fewer than ten. The rearrangement uses TRBV28 and TRBJ2-7, with 9 bases that match TRBD2. V lost 6 bases to trimming and J lost 1 base; unmatched junction nucleotides: 7. CDR3 length: 15 amino acids. The germline gives CDR1 MDHEN, CDR2 SYDVKM. In nucleotides, the CDR3 is TGTGCCAGCAGACCTCCGGGACTAGCATCCTACGAGCAGTACTTC. Translation: CASRPPGLASYEQYF.

The chain recombines TRBV4-1 with TRBJ1-4, with TRBD1 matching 7 bases. This CDR3 comprises 16 residues. V gave up 3 bases and J gave up 8 bases; unmatched junction bases: 12. Looked up from germline, CDR1 is MGHRA and CDR2 is YSYEKL. For the CDR3, the DNA is TGCGCCAGCAGCCACACCCAAGGGACAGATTCGGAAAAACTGTTTTTT. Translating it yields CASSHTQGTDSEKLFF.

The chain employs TRBV28 and TRBJ1-1, with TRBD1 identical over 7 bases. This CDR3 contains 13 residues. CDR1 is MDHEN, CDR2 SYDVKM, per germline. The V gene end was trimmed by 4 bases and the J gene end by 5 bases; junction bases not matched to a gene: 4. CDR3 region: CASSSYRGTEAFF. CDR3 DNA: TGTGCCAGCAGTTCCTACAGGGGAACTGAAGCTTTCTTT.

The sample holds one count of this clone. The J gene is TRBJ2-7, the V gene TRBV12-2; the table names TRBD1, a call not compared with the DNA. TRBV12-2 is a listed pseudogene. This CDR3 has 15 amino acids. This CDR3 reads CASRLVRDSHYEQYF. The CDR3 DNA sequence: TGTGCAAGTCGCTTAGTGCGGGACAGCCACTACGAGCAGTACTTC.

The chain has TRBV4-1 and TRBJ2-1; no definite D call. Germline-derived CDR1 and CDR2 are MGHRA and YSYEKL. The V end lost 4 bases, the J end lost 7 bases, and 8 bases lay between the germline ends. CDR3 length: 12 amino acids. CDR3 sequence: CASSRPLNEQFF. The CDR3 DNA is TGCGCCAGCAGCCGGCCTCTGAATGAGCAGTTCTTC.

The rearrangement uses TRBV30 and TRBJ1-2; TRBD1 matches 7 bases. The germline gives CDR1 GTSNPN, CDR2 SVGIG (reference sequence). The CDR3 runs to 14 residues. V lost 1 base and J lost 2; bases outside the gene matches: 4. The CDR3 reads CAWSGGQLNYGYTF. The CDR3 DNA reads as TGTGCCTGGAGTGGGGGACAGCTCAACTATGGCTACACCTTC.

The chain has TRBV6-1 and TRBJ1-5; D is ambiguous. V was pared by 6 bases and J by 5 bases, with 14 bases between. Germline V gene sequence: CDR1 MNHNS, CDR2 SASEGT. The length of the CDR3 is 14 residues. Here the CDR3 reads CASRRLYGDQPQHF. CDR3 DNA sequence: TGTGCCAGCAGAAGACTTTACGGGGATCAGCCCCAGCATTTT.

This clone was detected only a few times. V gene TRBV7-9 combines with J gene TRBJ1-4; TRBD1 might be the D (6 bases). The germline CDR1 and CDR2 sequences are SEHNR and FQNEAQ (reference sequence). V was pared by 5 bases and J by 3 bases, with 25 bases between. The CDR3 has 19 residues. The CDR3 region is CASSHHRLLQGWANEKLFF. The CDR3 DNA sequence: TGTGCCAGCAGCCATCATCGGCTATTACAGGGTTGGGCTAATGAAAAACTGTTTTTT.

The chain has TRBV5-1 and TRBJ1-1; 8 nucleotides match TRBD1. V lost 2 bases, J lost 4 bases, and 7 bases stayed unmatched. CDR1 SGHRS and CDR2 YFSETQ come from the germline V gene. This CDR3 region has 15 residues. The CDR3 reads CASSFPAGGLTEAFF. The CDR3 nucleotides read TGCGCCAGCAGCTTCCCCGCAGGGGGCCTCACTGAAGCTTTCTTT.

The rearrangement uses TRBV5-3 and TRBJ2-4; D not resolved. Being an ORF, TRBV5-3 has a function that is uncertain. This CDR3 spans 17 amino acids. The V end lost 4 bases, the J end lost 1 base, and 18 bases lay between the germline ends. As DNA, the CDR3 is TGTGCCAGAAGCCTGGTCGGAGTAACCGGGGCCAAAAACATTCAGTACTTC. This gives the protein CARSLVGVTGAKNIQYF.

The chain links TRBV5-4 to TRBJ2-2; 7 bases agree with TRBD2. Germline-derived CDR1 and CDR2 are SGHNT and YYREEE (reference sequence). Losses at the gene ends were 5 bases for V and 5 bases for J; bases not matched to a gene: 12. This CDR3 is 16 amino acids long. The CDR3 nucleotides are TGTGCCAGCAGAGAGGGCCGGGACTACCAAACCGGGGAGCTGTTTTTT. Translation gives CASREGRDYQTGELFF.

In this sample, this clone turned up a few times. The genes are TRBV7-3 and TRBJ2-3; TRBD2 might be the D (6 bases). V lost 8 bases to trimming and J lost 1 base, with 16 bases between them. The CDR3 extends over 15 amino acids. Germline V gene data show CDR1 as SGHTA and CDR2 as FQGTGA. The CDR3 is CASGPQGGGTDTQYF. The DNA of the CDR3 is TGTGCCAGCGGCCCCCAGGGAGGCGGCACAGATACGCAGTATTTT.